A selection of T cell receptor beta chains follows, all from one sample in a study of shared clonotypes between healthy human individuals. TCRdb's table, derived via immunoSEQ multiplex PCR, lists solely in-frame clones and lacks some. Of around 510,000 clones listed, 70% to 80% are singletons. What was sequenced was PBMCs. The receptors come from a woman in her forties in good health. Some clones in this sample may be carry-over from other donors' samples. Both conserved end residues are part of each CDR3. D genes are given only for firm matches. Not all rows give a size; the values are once, few, many and, for expanded clones, a class.

13	TRBV29-1	.	TRBJ2-5	few	TGCAGCGTGAACTCCGGGACCCAAGAGACCCAGTACTTC	CSVNSGTQETQYF
17	TRBV5-4	TRBD2	TRBJ2-2	.	TGTGCCAGCAGCCGGACTAGCGGGAGGCTGAACACCGGGGAGCTGTTTTTT	CASSRTSGRLNTGELFF
14	TRBV4-3	TRBD2	TRBJ2-3	.	TGCGCCAGCAGCGTGCGGGCGGGAGGAGATACGCAGTATTTT	CASSVRAGGDTQYF
14	TRBV11-2	.	TRBJ1-1	.	TGTGCCAGCAGCTTACTCCTTATGGTCTCTGAAGCTTTCTTT	CASSLLLMVSEAFF
12	TRBV4-1	.	TRBJ1-5	.	TGCGCCAGCAGCTTACCGGGACAGCCCCAGCATTTT	CASSLPGQPQHF
13	TRBV18	.	TRBJ2-3	once	TGTGCCAGCTCACCACAGAATACAGATACGCAGTATTTT	CASSPQNTDTQYF
13	TRBV5-1	.	TRBJ1-1	.	TGCGCCAGCAGCTCGGACCGCGCGACTGAAGCTTTCTTT	CASSSDRATEAFF
13	TRBV28	.	TRBJ2-5	.	TGTGCTGTAGGGTGGGGGAACCAAGAGACCCAGTACTTC	CAVGWGNQETQYF
13	TRBV29-1	.	TRBJ1-1	many	TGCAGCGTTGAAGATCAGGGCCTCGGGGAAGCTTTCTTT	CSVEDQGLGEAFF
15	TRBV5-5	TRBD2	TRBJ2-1	.	TGTGCCAGCAGCTCAACTAGCGGGACTGGGAATGAGCAGTTCTTC	CASSSTSGTGNEQFF
15	TRBV5-1	.	TRBJ2-2	.	TGCGCCAGCAGCTTCCCTCTCGGACAGACCGGGGAGCTGTTTTTT	CASSFPLGQTGELFF
13	TRBV11-2	.	TRBJ1-1	.	TGTGCCAGCAGCTTTAGCAGGGCCACTGAAGCTTTCTTT	CASSFSRATEAFF
15	TRBV4-1	TRBD1	TRBJ2-5	.	TGCGCCAGCAGCCAACAGACAGGGACCAGGGAGACCCAGTACTTC	CASSQQTGTRETQYF
11	TRBV30	.	TRBJ2-5	.	TGTGCCTGGACAAGACAAGAGACCCAGTACTTC	CAWTRQETQYF
13	TRBV6-5	TRBD1	TRBJ1-6	once	TGTGCCAGCGCGGACAGGGAGAGTTCACCCCTCCACTTT	CASADRESSPLHF
16	TRBV5-1	TRBD1	TRBJ1-4	once	TGCGCCAGCAGCTTGGGGCAGGGGGCCTTCAGTGAAAAACTGTTTTTT	CASSLGQGAFSEKLFF
17	TRBV5-1	.	TRBJ2-6	few	TGCGCCAGCAGCTGGGGGGATACCAACTCTGGGGCCAACGTCCTGACTTTC	CASSWGDTNSGANVLTF
15	TRBV5-1	.	TRBJ2-3	few	TGCGCCAGCAGCTCCGGGACGGGGGTGGCAGATACGCAGTATTTT	CASSSGTGVADTQYF
14	TRBV7-2	.	TRBJ2-7	.	TGTGCCAGCAGCTTGTCTAGGGCAGCCTACGAGCAGTACTTC	CASSLSRAAYEQYF
13	TRBV30	.	TRBJ1-6	.	TGCGCCTGGAGGAGCTCCTATAATTCACCCCTCCACTTT	CAWRSSYNSPLHF
12	TRBV19	.	TRBJ2-1	.	TGTGCCAGTAGTCCGCGGTACAATGAGCAGTTCTTC	CASSPRYNEQFF
15	TRBV7-8	.	TRBJ1-1	.	TGTGCCACCCTCCTCTCGCGGGCCCCGAACACTGAAGCTTTCTTT	CATLLSRAPNTEAFF
13	TRBV30	.	TRBJ1-2	.	TGTGCCTGGAGGTCGACAGTGAACTATGGCTACACCTTC	CAWRSTVNYGYTF
14	TRBV11-2	TRBD1	TRBJ2-7	.	TGTGCCAGCAGCTCCACAGGGGGCCGCTACGAGCAGTACTTC	CASSSTGGRYEQYF
15	TRBV4-1	.	TRBJ2-4	.	TGCGCCAGCAGCCAAGTCCTGCTAGCCAAAAACATTCAGTACTTC	CASSQVLLAKNIQYF
12	TRBV30	.	TRBJ2-2	once	TGTGCCTGGAACGCCGGGACCGGGGAGCTGTTTTTT	CAWNAGTGELFF
14	TRBV30	.	TRBJ1-2	.	TGTGCCTGGAACCGCCGGGACCGTTACTATGGCTACACCTTC	CAWNRRDRYYGYTF
15	TRBV10-1	TRBD2	TRBJ2-1	.	TGCGCCAGCAGCCGAGGGGGAGCGGGAGGGAATGAGCAGTTCTTC	CASSRGGAGGNEQFF
16	TRBV5-1	TRBD2	TRBJ2-5	.	TGCGCCAGCAGTGCGGGACTAGCGGGAGGGCGGGAGACCCAGTACTTC	CASSAGLAGGRETQYF
14	TRBV11-2	.	TRBJ2-5	.	TGTGCCAGCAGCCTCCTGGTCTCCCAAGAGACCCAGTACTTC	CASSLLVSQETQYF
15	TRBV6-1	TRBD1	TRBJ2-3	.	TGTGCCAGCAGTACCCGGGACAGGGTTACGGATACGCAGTATTTT	CASSTRDRVTDTQYF
13	TRBV11-2	.	TRBJ2-7	few	TGTGCCAGCAGCCTACAGGGTTCCTACGAGCAGTACTTC	CASSLQGSYEQYF
12	TRBV18	.	TRBJ2-1	.	TGTGCCAGCTCACCCATAACCGGGATACCGTTCTTC	CASSPITGIPFF
14	TRBV2	.	TRBJ2-4	many	TGTGCCAGCAGTGGCTCCCTAGCCAAAAACATTCAGTACTTC	CASSGSLAKNIQYF
15	TRBV7-8	.	TRBJ2-3	.	TGTGCCAGCAGCTTAAACAGGGCCCCGGAAGGACCGCAGTATTTT	CASSLNRAPEGPQYF
13	TRBV6-4	.	TRBJ1-2	few	TGTGCCAGCAGTGACGTGGGTGTGGATGGCTACACCTTC	CASSDVGVDGYTF
14	TRBV9	TRBD2	TRBJ2-3	.	TGTGCCAGCAGCGCCACTAGCGCGAGGGATACGCAGTATTTT	CASSATSARDTQYF
14	TRBV13	TRBD2	TRBJ2-7	.	TGTGCCAGCAGCCCCTTGGGACTAGCTTACGAGCAGTACTTC	CASSPLGLAYEQYF
16	TRBV10-3	TRBD2	TRBJ2-3	.	TGTGCCATCAGTGATCCTAGCGGGCCGGGGACAGATACGCAGTATTTT	CAISDPSGPGTDTQYF
15	TRBV6-6	TRBD2	TRBJ2-7	.	TGTGCCAGCAGTTCGGAAGCGGGAGGGCCGGGTGAGCAGTACTTC	CASSSEAGGPGEQYF
15	TRBV12-5	TRBD1	TRBJ2-5	.	TGTGCTAGTGGCGTAAAAGACAGGGCCCAAGAGACCCAGTACTTC	CASGVKDRAQETQYF
15	TRBV9	.	TRBJ2-5	once	TGTGCCAGCAGCGTTGGGGACATCCCGGGGGAGACCCAGTACTTC	CASSVGDIPGETQYF
16	TRBV14	TRBD1	TRBJ2-7	.	TGTGCCAGCAGCCACCGGGACAGGGGGCCTCCAAGGGAGCAGTACTTC	CASSHRDRGPPREQYF
17	TRBV30	.	TRBJ2-7	.	TGTGCCTGGAGTACATTCCGAGTGGCAGAGAAGCCCTACGAGCAGTACTTC	CAWSTFRVAEKPYEQYF
15	TRBV10-3	TRBD2	TRBJ2-7	once	TGTGCCATCAGTGAACCTGGGACTAGCAGGGACGAGCAGTACTTC	CAISEPGTSRDEQYF
15	TRBV5-4	TRBD2	TRBJ2-1	.	TGTGCCAGCAGTTACAGGCGGGAGGTTCCCAATGAGCAGTTCTTC	CASSYRREVPNEQFF
12	TRBV29-1	.	TRBJ2-2	.	TGCAGCGTTGCCGGAAGGGCCGGGGAGCTGTTTTTT	CSVAGRAGELFF
15	TRBV7-2	TRBD1	TRBJ2-7	.	TGTGCCAGCAGCCGAACAGGGGGAAGCTCCTACGAGCAGTACTTC	CASSRTGGSSYEQYF
13	TRBV28	TRBD1	TRBJ1-1	.	TGTGCCAGCAGTTTGGGGGCCCACAGGGGGGCTTTCTTT	CASSLGAHRGAFF
17	TRBV19	TRBD2	TRBJ2-3	once	TGTGCCAGTAGTATCCAGGGACTAGCGGGAGGGGCAGATACGCAGTATTTT	CASSIQGLAGGADTQYF
13	TRBV7-6	.	TRBJ2-7	.	TGTGCCAGCCTACTCACCGTTAACTACGAGCAGTACTTC	CASLLTVNYEQYF
14	TRBV6-5	.	TRBJ1-1	.	TGTGCCAGCAGTTACAGGCTGGCGGACACTGAAGCTTTCTTT	CASSYRLADTEAFF